This record covers a single T cell receptor (beta chain). Germline V lookup: CDR1 SGHAT, CDR2 FQNNGV. With 5 bases removed from V and 4 bases from J, the gap between germline ends came to 18 bases. CDR3 length: 16 amino acids. The sample belongs to a study of blood T cell repertoires in COVID-19. Generated by immunoSEQ multiplex PCR, the TCRdb table keeps only in-frame clones and is missing some. The sample carries roughly 160,000 clones, roughly 80% recorded once. The sequence was obtained from a woman aged 40-49 years with acute COVID-19. This chain uses TRBV11-2 with TRBJ2-1, with D tentatively TRBD2 (5 bases). Sequenced: PBMCs or T cells enriched from blood (not recorded which). The CDR3 spells CASSPRQLGVYNEQFF. As DNA, the CDR3 is TGTGCCAGCAGCCCCAGACAACTAGGAGTGTACAATGAGCAGTTCTTC.